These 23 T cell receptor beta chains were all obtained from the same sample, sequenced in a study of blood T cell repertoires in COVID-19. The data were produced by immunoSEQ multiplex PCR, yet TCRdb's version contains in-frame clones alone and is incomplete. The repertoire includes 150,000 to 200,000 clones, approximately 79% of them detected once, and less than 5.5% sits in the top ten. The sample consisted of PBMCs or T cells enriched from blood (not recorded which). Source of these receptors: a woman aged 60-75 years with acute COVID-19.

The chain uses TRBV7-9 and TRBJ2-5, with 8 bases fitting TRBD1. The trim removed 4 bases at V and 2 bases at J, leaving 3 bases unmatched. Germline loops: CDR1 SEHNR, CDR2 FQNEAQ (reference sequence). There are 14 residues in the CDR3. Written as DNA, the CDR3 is TGTGCCAGCAGCTACACAGGGGGGCAAGAGACCCAGTACTTC. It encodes CASSYTGGQETQYF.

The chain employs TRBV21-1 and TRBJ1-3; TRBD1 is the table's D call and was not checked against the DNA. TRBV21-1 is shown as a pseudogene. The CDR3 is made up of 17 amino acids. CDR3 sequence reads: CASSTTQGTSSGNTIYF. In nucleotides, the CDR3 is TGTGCCAGCAGCACGACACAGGGTACTAGCTCTGGAAACACCATATATTTT.

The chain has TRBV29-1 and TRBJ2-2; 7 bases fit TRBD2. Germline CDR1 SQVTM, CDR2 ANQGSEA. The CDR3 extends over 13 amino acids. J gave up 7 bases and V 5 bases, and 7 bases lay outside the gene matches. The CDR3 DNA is TGCAGCGTTTTAGGGAGGGCAGACGGGGAGCTGTTTTTT. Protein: CSVLGRADGELFF.

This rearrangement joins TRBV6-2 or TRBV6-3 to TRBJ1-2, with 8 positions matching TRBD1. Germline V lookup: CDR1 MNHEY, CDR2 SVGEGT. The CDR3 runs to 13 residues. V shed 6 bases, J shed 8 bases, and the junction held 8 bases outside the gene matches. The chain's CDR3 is CASSPTGEDGYTF. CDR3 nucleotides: TGTGCCAGCAGCCCGACAGGGGAGGACGGCTACACCTTC.

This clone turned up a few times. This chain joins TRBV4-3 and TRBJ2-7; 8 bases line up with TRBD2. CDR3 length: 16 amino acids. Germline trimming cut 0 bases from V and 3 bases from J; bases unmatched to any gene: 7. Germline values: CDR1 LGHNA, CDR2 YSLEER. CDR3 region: CASSQDIPSGSYEQYF. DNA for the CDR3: TGCGCCAGCAGCCAAGATATACCCAGCGGGAGCTACGAGCAGTACTTC.

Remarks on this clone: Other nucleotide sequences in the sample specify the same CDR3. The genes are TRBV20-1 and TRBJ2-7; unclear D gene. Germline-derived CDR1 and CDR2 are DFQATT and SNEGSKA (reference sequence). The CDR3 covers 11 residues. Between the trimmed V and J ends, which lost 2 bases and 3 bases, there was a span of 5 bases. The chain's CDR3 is CSARSGYEQYV. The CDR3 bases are TGCAGTGCTAGATCGGGCTACGAGCAGTACGTC.

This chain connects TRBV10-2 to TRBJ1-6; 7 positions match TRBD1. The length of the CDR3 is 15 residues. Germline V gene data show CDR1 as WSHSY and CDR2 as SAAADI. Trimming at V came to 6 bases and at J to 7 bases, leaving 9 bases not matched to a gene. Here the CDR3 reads CASSGEGARNSPLHF. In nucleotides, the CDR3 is TGCGCCAGCAGCGGAGAGGGGGCAAGGAATTCACCCCTCCACTTT.

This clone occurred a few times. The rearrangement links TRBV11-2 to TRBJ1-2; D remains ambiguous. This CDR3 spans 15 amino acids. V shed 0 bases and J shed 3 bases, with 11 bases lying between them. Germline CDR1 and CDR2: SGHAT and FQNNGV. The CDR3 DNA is TGTGCCAGCAGCTTAGATTCGGGAGGCCACTATGGCTACACCTTC. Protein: CASSLDSGGHYGYTF.

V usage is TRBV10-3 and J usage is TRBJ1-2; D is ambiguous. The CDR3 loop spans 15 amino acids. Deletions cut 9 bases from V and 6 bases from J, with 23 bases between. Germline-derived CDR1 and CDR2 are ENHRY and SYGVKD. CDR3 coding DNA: TGTGCCATTCAAAAGGGAGTCGGGGAACTGGATGGCTACACCTTC. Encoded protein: CAIQKGVGELDGYTF.

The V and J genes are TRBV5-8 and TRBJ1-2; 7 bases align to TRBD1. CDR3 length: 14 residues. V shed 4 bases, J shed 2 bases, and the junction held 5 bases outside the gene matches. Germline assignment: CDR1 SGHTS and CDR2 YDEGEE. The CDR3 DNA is TGTGCCAGCAGCGGGGACAGCGGGAACTATGGCTACACCTTC. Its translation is CASSGDSGNYGYTF.

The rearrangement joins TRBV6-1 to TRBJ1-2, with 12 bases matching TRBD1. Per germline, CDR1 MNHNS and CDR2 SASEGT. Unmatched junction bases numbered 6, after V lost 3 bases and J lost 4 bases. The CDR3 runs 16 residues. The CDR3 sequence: CASSDITGQGAYGYTF. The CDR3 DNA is TGTGCCAGCAGTGATATCACGGGACAGGGGGCCTATGGCTACACCTTC.

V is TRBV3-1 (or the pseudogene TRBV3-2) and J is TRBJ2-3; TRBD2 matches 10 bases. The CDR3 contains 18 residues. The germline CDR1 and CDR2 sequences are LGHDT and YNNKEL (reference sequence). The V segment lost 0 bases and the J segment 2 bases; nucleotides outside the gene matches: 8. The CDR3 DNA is TGTGCCAGCAGCCAAGAAGAAAAGCGGGAGGGGGTCACAGATACGCAGTATTTT. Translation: CASSQEEKREGVTDTQYF.

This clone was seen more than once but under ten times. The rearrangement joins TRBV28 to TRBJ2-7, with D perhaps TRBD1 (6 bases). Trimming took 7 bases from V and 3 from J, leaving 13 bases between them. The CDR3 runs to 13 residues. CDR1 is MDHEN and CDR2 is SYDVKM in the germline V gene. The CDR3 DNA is TGTGCCAGCAACGGACAGTTTGGCTACGAGCAGTACGTC. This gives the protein CASNGQFGYEQYV.

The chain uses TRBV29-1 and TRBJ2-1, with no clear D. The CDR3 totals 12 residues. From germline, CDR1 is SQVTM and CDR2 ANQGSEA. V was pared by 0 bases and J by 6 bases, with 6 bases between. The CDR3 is CSVEEAVNEQFF. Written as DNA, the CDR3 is TGCAGCGTTGAAGAGGCAGTCAATGAGCAGTTCTTC.

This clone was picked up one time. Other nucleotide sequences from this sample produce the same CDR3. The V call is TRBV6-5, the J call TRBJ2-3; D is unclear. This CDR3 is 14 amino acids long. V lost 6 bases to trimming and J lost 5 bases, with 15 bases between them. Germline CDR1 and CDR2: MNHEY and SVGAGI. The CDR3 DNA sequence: TGTGCCAGCAGCCTATTGAGTGGTGGAGATACGCAGTATTTT. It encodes CASSLLSGGDTQYF.

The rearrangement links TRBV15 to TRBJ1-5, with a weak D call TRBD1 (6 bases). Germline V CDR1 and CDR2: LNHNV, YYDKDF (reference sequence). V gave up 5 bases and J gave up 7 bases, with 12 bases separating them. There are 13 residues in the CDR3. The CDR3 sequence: CATSVGGRQPQHF. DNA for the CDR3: TGTGCCACCAGCGTCGGGGGGCGACAGCCCCAGCATTTT.

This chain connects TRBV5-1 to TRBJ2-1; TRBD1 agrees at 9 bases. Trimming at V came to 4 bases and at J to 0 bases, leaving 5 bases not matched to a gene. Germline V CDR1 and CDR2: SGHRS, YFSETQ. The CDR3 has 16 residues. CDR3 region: CASSVMTGGSYNEQFF. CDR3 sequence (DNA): TGCGCCAGCAGCGTGATGACAGGGGGCTCCTACAATGAGCAGTTCTTC.

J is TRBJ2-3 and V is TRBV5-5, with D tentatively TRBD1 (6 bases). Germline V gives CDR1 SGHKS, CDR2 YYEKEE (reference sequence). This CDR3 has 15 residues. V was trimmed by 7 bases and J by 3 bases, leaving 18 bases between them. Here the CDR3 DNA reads TGTGCCAGCTACCGGGAAGGGACACGGACAGATACGCAGTATTTT. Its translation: CASYREGTRTDTQYF.

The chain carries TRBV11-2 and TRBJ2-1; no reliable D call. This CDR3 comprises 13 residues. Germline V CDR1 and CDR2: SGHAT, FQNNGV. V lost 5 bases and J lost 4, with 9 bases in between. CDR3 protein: CASSQESYNEQFF. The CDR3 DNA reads TGTGCCAGCAGCCAGGAAAGTTACAATGAGCAGTTCTTC. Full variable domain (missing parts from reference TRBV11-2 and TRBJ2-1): EAGVAQSPRYKIIEKRQSVAFWCNPISGHATLYWYQQILGQGPKLLIQFQNNGVVDDSQLPKDRFSAERLKGVDSTLKIQPAKLEDSAVYLCASSQESYNEQFFGPGTRLTVL.

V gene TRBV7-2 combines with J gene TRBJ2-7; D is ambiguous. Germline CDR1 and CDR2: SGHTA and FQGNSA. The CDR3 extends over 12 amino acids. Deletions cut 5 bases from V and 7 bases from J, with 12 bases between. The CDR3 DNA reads TGTGCCAGCAGCCAACTGGGCCTTGAGCAGTACTTC. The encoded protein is CASSQLGLEQYF.

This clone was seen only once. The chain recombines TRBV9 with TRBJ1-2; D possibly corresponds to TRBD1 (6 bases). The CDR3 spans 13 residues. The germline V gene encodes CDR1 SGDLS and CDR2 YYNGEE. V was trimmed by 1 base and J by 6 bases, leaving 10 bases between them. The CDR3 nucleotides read TGTGCCAGCAGCGTACGGGGGGCTGATGGCTACACCTTC. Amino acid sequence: CASSVRGADGYTF.

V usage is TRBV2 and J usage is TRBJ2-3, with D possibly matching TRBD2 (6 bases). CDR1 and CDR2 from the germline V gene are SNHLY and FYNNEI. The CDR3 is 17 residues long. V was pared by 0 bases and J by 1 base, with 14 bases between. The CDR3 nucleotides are TGTGCCAGCAGTGAAGCGCGGAGGGTTTCGGGCACAGATACGCAGTATTTT. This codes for CASSEARRVSGTDTQYF. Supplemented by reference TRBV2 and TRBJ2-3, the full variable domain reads EPEVTQTPSHQVTQMGQEVILRCVPISNHLYFYWYRQILGQKVEFLVSFYNNEISEKSEIFDDQFSVERPDGSNFTLKIRSTKLEDSAMYFCASSEARRVSGTDTQYFGPGTRLTVL.

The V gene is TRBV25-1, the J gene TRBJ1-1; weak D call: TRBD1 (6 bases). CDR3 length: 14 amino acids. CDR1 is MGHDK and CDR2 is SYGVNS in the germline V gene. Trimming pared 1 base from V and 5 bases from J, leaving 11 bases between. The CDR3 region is CASSELRGGTEAFF. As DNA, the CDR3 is TGTGCCAGCAGTGAATTAAGGGGGGGAACTGAAGCTTTCTTT.